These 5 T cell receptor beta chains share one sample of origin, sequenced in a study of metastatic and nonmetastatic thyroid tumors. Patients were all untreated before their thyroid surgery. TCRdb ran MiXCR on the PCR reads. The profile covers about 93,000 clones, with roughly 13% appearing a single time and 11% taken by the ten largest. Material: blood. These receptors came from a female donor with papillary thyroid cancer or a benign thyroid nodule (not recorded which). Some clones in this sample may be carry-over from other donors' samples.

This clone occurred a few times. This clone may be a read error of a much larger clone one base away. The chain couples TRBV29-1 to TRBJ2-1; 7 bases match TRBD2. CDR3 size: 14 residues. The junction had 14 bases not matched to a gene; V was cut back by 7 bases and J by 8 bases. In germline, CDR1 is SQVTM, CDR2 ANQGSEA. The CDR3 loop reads CSGNRDYPYDEQFF. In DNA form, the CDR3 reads TGCAGCGGGAACCGGGACTACCCATACGATGAGCAGTTCTTC.

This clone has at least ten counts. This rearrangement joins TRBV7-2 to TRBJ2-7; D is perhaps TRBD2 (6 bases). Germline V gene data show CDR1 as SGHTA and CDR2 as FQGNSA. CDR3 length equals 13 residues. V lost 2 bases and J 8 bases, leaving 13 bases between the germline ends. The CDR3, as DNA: TGTGCCAGCAGCTTATTGGGCGGGATCAAGCAGTACTTC. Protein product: CASSLLGGIKQYF.

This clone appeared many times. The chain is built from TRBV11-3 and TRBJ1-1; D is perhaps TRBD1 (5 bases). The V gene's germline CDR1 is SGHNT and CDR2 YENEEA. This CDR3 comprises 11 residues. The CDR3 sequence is CGSGTEVEAFF. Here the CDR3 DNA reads TGTGGCTCCGGGACGGAGGTTGAAGCTTTCTTT.

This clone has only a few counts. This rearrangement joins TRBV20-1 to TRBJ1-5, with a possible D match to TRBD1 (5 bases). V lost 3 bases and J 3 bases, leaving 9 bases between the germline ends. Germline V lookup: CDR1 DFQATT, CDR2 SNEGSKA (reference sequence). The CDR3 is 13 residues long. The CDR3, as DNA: TGCAGTGCTAGTCCGGACACCAATCAGCCCCAGCATTTT. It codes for CSASPDTNQPQHF.

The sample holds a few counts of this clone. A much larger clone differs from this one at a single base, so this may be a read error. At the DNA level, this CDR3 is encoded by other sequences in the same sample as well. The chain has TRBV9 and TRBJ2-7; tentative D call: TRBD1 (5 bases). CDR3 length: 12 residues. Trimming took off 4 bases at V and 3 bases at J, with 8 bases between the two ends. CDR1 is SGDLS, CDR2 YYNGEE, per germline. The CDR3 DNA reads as TGTGCCAGCAGCCCTGGACACTACGAGCAGTACTTC. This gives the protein CASSPGHYEQYF.